This TCR beta chain was documented in a study of early T cells in non-severe SARS-CoV-2 infection. At the level of the study: Sequenced bulk RNA came from whole blood that was unsorted, and chains were unpaired. Study results and limitations: Private and CD4 specificities were missed by VDJdb matching, skewed to anti-spike CD8.

Molecules of cDNA were individually given unique molecular identifiers that were attached to them. From the 5' RACE reads, TCRdb called clonotypes with MiXCR, one entry per CDR3 protein. Among approximately 38,000 distinct CDR3 sequences listed, 4.7% were seen once. This clonotype was picked up many times. No antigen is known for it. There are 15 residues in the CDR3. The ends lost 4 bases at V and 3 bases at J; junction bases unmatched: 9. Germline CDR1 DFQATT, CDR2 SNEGSKA (reference sequence). The sample was whole blood. The genes are TRBV20-1 and TRBJ2-3; TRBD1 matches 8 bases. The clonotype originates from an adult who was a healthcare worker with PCR-confirmed SARS-CoV-2 infection or an uninfected control (not recorded which). The CDR3 coding sequence is TGCAGTGCTATTCTTACCAGGGGGCAAACAGATACGCAGTATTTT. Its translation: CSAILTRGQTDTQYF.